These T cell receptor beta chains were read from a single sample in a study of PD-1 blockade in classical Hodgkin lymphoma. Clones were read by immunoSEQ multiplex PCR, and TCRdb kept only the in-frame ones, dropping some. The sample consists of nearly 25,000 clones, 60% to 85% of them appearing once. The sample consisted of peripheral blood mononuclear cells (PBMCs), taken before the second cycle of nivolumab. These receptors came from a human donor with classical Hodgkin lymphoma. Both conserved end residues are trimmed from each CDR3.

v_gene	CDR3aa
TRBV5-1	ASGPTATNEKLF
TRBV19	ASSIDSRAGRQGYT
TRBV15	ATSRDRASGRASYEQY
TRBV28	ASSGTGGTNYGYT
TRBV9	ASRGTVSYGYT
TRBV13	ASRLLTQLAQY
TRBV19	ASSALGTTYEQY
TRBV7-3	ASSPSPRESSYNEQF
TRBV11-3	ASSLGVEQY
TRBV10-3	AISESGDGYT
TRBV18	ASSLAGDGYYGYT
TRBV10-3	AISEVASQETQY
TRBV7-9	ASSFSTDTQY
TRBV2	ASSGSWTYGYT
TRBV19	ASMRVVGWNTEAF
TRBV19	ASSTTGYNEQF
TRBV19	ASSRAGGNTGELF
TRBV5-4	ASSLEGGYT
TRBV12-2	ASRLASQREGHEQY
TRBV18	ASSPPGADEQY
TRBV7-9	ASSSYQGAYGYT
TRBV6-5	ASSYSAGEESGELF
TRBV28	ASSSGQGDDEQY
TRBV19	ASSSATNYGYT
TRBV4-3	ASSPGPPETQY
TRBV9	ASSVSSEGYTGELF
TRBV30	AWRNTVAKNIQY
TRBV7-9	ASSPGLARSYNEQF
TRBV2	ASHRALETQY
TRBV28	ATRPTLGLTDTQY
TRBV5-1	ASREVVIQETQY
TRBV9	ASSVATSNEQF
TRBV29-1	SAYRGGYT
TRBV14	ASSPGTYYGYT
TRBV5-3	ARSRTPGVLAGVHEQY
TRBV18	ASSPGQYYEQY
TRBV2	ASRPDRVSGNTIY
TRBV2	ASTPFGPSNTGELF
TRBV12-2	ASRLPGTDYNQPQH
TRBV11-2	ASSTNRGGRRYYNEQF
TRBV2	ASSVRGPGQPQH
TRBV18	ASSKLVSGANYGYT